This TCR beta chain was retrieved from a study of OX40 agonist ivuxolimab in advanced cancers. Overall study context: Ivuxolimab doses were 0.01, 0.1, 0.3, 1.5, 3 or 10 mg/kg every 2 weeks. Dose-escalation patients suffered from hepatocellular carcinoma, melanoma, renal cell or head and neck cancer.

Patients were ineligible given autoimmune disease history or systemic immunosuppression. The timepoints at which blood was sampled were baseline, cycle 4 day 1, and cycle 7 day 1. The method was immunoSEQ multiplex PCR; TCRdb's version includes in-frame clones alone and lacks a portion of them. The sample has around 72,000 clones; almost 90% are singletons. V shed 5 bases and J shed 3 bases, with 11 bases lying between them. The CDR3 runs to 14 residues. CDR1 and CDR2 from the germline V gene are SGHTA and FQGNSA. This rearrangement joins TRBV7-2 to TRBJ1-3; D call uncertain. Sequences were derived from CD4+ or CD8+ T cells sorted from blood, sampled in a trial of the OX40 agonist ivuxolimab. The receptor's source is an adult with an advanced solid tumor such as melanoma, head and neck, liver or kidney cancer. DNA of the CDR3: TGTGCCAGCAGCCCGGGGAGGATTGGAAACACCATATATTTT. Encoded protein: CASSPGRIGNTIYF.